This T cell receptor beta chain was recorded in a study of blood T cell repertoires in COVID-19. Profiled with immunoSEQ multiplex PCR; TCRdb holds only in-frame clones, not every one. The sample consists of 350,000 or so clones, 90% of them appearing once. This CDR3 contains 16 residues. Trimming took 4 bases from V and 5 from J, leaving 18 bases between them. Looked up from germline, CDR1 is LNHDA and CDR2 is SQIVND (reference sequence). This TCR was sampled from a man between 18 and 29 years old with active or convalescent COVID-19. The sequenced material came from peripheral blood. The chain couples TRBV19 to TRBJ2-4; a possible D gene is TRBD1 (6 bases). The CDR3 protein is CASSTRQDRTQNIQYF. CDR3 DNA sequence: TGTGCCAGTAGTACCAGACAGGATCGGACCCAAAACATTCAGTACTTC.